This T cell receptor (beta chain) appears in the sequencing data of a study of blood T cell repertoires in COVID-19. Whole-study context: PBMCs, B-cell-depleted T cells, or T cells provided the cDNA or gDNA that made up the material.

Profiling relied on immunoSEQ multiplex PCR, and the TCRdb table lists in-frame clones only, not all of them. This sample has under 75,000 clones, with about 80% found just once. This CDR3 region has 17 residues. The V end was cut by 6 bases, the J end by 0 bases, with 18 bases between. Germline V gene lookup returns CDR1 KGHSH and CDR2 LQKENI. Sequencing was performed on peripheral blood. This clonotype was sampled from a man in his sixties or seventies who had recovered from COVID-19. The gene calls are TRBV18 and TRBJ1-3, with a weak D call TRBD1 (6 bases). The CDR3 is CASSLERDTLSGNTIYF. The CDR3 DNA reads TGTGCCAGCTCTCTGGAAAGGGACACGCTCTCTGGAAACACCATATATTTT.